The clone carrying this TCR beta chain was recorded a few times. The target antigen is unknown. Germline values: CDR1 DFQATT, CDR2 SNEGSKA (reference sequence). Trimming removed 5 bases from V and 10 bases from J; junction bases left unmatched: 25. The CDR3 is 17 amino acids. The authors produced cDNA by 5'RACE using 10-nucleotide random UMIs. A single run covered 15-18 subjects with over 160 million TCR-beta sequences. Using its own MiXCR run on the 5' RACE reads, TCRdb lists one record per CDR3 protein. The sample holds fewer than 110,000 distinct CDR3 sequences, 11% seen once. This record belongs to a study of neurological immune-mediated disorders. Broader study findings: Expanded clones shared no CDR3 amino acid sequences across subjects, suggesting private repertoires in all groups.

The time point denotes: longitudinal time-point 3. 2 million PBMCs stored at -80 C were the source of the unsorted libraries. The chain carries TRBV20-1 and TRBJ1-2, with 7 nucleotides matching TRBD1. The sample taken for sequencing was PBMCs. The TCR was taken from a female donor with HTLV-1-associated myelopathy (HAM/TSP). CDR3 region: CSARRNRDSALTGDYTF. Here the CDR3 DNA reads TGCAGTGCTCGCAGGAACCGGGACAGCGCCTTAACGGGGGACTACACCTTC.